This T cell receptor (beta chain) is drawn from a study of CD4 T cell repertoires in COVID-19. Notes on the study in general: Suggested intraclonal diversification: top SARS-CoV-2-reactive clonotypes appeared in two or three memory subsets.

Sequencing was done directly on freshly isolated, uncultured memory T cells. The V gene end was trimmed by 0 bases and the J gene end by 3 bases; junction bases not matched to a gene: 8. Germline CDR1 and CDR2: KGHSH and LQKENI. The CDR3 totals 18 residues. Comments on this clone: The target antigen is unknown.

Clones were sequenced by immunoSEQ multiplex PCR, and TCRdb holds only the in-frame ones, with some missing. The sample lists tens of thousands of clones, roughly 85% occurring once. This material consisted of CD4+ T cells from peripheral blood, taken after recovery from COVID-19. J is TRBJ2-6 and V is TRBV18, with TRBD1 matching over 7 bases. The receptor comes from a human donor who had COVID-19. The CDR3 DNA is TGTGCCAGCTCACCACCATCGGCAGGGGGTGGTGGGGCCAACGTCCTGACTTTC. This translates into CASSPPSAGGGGANVLTF.